The next 7 T cell receptor beta chains were all read from a single sample in a study of blood T cell repertoires in COVID-19. Method: immunoSEQ multiplex PCR; TCRdb's copy keeps in-frame clones and lacks some. Of under 350,000 clones in the sample, under 90% were seen once. Sequenced sample: PBMCs or T cells enriched from blood (not recorded which). All receptors come from a man aged 25 to 45 who had recovered from COVID-19.

V usage is TRBV11-2 and J usage is TRBJ2-7, with 11 bases aligning to TRBD1. The CDR3 consists of 17 residues. CDR1 is SGHAT, CDR2 FQNNGV, per germline. J lost 0 bases, V lost 1 base, and 5 bases had no gene match. The CDR3: CASSLGTGGPISYEQYF. DNA for the CDR3: TGTGCCAGCAGCTTAGGGACAGGGGGCCCTATCTCCTACGAGCAGTACTTC.

This clone was picked up a small number of times. The chain links TRBV6-4 to TRBJ2-2, with unresolved D. Trimming removed 3 bases from V and 3 bases from J, with 8 bases in between. Germline V gene data show CDR1 as MRHNA and CDR2 as SNTAGT. The CDR3 consists of 14 residues. As DNA, the CDR3 is TGTGCCAGCAGTGAAAAATCGGACACCGGGGAGCTGTTTTTT. It codes for CASSEKSDTGELFF.

This chain joins TRBV3-1 (or the pseudogene TRBV3-2) and TRBJ2-5; 7 positions agree with TRBD2. Germline V gene sequence: CDR1 LGHDT, CDR2 YNNKEL (reference sequence). This CDR3 has 20 amino acids. Trimming at V came to 2 bases and at J to 5 bases, leaving 23 bases not matched to a gene. This CDR3 is CASSQPAGSAGRGDRETQYF. The CDR3 DNA reads TGTGCCAGCAGCCAACCCGCGGGCAGCGCCGGTCGGGGGGACCGGGAGACCCAGTACTTC.

V gene TRBV18 combines with J gene TRBJ2-6; unclear D gene. The CDR3 length is 15 residues. Germline values: CDR1 KGHSH, CDR2 LQKENI. The V and J ends lost 4 bases and 1 base respectively, with 8 bases between them. The CDR3 region is CASSLSVSGANVLTF. In DNA form, the CDR3 reads TGTGCCAGCTCACTATCAGTATCTGGGGCCAACGTCCTGACTTTC.

The rearrangement uses TRBV7-9 and TRBJ2-5; 9 bases agree with TRBD2. V lost 4 bases and J lost 4; bases outside the gene matches: 7. This CDR3 is 15 amino acids long. CDR1 is SEHNR and CDR2 is FQNEAQ in the germline V gene (reference sequence). The CDR3 reads CASSSGNSGGETQYF. CDR3 nucleotide sequence: TGTGCCAGCAGCTCGGGAAATAGCGGGGGAGAGACCCAGTACTTC.

V is TRBV9 and J is TRBJ2-3; 8 bases align to TRBD1. After removal of 7 bases from V and 3 bases from J, the junction contained 7 bases not matched to a gene. Germline CDR1 SGDLS, CDR2 YYNGEE. The CDR3 extends over 14 amino acids. The DNA of the CDR3 is TGTGCCAGCGTCGCCCAGGGGGCGACAGATACGCAGTATTTT. It specifies CASVAQGATDTQYF.

J is TRBJ1-1 and V is TRBV6-1; D is possibly TRBD1 (5 bases). The CDR3 spans 16 residues. Trimming took 2 bases from V and 6 from J, leaving 19 bases between them. The V gene's germline CDR1 is MNHNS and CDR2 SASEGT. The CDR3 bases are TGTGCCAGCAGTGAAATTTTCGGGGGAAAAGACGCTGAAGCTTTCTTT. It is translated as CASSEIFGGKDAEAFF.